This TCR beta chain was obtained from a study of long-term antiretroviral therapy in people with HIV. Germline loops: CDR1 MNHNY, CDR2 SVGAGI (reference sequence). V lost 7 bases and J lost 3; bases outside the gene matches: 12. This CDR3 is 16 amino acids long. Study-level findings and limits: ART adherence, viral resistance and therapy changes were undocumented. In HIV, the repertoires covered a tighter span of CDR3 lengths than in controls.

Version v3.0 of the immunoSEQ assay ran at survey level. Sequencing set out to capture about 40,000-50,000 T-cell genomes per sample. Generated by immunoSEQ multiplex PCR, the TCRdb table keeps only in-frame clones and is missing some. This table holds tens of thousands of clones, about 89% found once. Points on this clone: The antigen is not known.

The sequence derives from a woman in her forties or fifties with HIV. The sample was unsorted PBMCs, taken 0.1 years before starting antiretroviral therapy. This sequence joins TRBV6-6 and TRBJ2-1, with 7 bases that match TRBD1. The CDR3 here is CASTTPGQTNYNEQFF. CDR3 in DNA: TGTGCCAGCACTACCCCGGGACAGACAAACTACAATGAGCAGTTCTTC.